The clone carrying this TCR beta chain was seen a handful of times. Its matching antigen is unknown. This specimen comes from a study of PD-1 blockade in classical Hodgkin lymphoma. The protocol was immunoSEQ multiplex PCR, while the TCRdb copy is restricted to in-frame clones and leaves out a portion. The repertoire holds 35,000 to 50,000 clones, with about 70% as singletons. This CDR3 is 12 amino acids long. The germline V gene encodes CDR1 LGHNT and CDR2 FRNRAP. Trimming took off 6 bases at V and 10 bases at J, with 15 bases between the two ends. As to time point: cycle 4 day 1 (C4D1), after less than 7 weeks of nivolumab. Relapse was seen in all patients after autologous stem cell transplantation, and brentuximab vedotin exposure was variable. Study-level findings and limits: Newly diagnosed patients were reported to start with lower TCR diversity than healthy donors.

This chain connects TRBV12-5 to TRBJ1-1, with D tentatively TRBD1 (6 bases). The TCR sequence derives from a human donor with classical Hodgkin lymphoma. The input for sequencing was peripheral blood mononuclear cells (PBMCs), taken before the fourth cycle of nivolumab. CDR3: CASGQQGGVAFF. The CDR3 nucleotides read TGTGCTAGTGGCCAACAGGGCGGGGTAGCTTTCTTT.